This entry describes one TCR beta chain. Its specificity is not known. This sample is drawn from a study of siplizumab effects on memory and regulatory T cells. The study, taken as a whole, reports: Siplizumab gave mappable alloreactive CD4+ clones an average Treg-derived fraction of about 64%, against 26.9% in controls. The study found naive T cells seemingly more diverse than memory cells and seemingly major alloresponse contributors. It was never confirmed that proliferating Tregs from siplizumab cultures were suppressive.

Trimming took 5 bases from V and 6 from J, leaving 17 bases between them. This CDR3 contains 15 residues. Germline assignment: CDR1 MNHEY and CDR2 SMNVEV (reference sequence). TCR templates numbering around 9.6 x 10^4 were assayed per sample. The method was immunoSEQ multiplex PCR; TCRdb's version includes in-frame clones alone and lacks a portion of them. The sample contains fewer than 100,000 clones, roughly 94% of which appear only once. The sample consisted of CD8+ T cells sorted from blood. The sequence came from a human donor in good health. V and J are TRBV27 and TRBJ1-5; the D gene is possibly TRBD1 (6 bases). The CDR3 nucleotides are TGTGCCAGCAGTCCACGACAGGAGGGGAGTCAGCCCCAGCATTTT. Encoded protein: CASSPRQEGSQPQHF.